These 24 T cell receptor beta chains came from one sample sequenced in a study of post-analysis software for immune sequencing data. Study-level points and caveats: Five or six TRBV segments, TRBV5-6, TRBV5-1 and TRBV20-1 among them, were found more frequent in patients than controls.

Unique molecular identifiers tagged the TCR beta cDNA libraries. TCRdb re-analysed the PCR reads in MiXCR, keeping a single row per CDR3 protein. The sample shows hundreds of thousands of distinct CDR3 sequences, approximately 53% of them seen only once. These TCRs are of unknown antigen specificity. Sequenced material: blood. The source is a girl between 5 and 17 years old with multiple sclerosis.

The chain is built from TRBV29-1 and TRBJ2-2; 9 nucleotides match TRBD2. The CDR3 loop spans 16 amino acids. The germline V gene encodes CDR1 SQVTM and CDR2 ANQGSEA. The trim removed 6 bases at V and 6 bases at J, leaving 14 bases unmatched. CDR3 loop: CSVKGGRAELSGELFF. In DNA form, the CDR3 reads TGCAGCGTCAAGGGCGGGAGGGCCGAATTATCCGGGGAGCTGTTTTTT.

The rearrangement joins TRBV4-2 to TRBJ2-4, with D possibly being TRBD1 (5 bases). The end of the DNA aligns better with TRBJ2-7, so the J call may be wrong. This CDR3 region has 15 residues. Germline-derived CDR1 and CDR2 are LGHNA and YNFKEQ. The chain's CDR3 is CASSQETGRPYEQYF. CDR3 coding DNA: TGTGCCAGCAGCCAAGAAACAGGAAGACCCTACGAGCAGTACTTC.

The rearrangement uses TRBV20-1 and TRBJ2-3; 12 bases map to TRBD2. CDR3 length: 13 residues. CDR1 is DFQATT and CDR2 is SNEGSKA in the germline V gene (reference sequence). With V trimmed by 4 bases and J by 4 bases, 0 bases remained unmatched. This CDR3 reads CSATSGRADTQYF. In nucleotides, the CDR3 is TGCAGTGCTACTAGCGGGAGGGCAGATACGCAGTATTTT.

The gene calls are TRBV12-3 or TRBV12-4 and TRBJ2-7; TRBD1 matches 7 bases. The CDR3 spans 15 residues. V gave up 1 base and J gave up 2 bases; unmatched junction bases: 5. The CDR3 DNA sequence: TGTGCCAGCAGTTTAGTGCCAGGGGGAACCTACGAGCAGTACTTC. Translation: CASSLVPGGTYEQYF.

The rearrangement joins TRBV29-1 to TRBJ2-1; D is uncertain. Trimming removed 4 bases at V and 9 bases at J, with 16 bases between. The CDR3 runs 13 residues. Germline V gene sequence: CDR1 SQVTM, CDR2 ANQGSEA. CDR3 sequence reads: CSVGNGLRLEQFF. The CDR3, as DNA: TGCAGCGTTGGAAACGGCCTAAGGCTTGAGCAGTTCTTC.

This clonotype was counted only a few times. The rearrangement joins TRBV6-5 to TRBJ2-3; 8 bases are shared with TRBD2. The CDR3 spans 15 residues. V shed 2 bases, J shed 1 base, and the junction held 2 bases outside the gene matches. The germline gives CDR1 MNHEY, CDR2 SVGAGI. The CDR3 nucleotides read TGTGCCAGCAGTTACGGCGGGGGGCGCACAGATACGCAGTATTTT. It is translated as CASSYGGGRTDTQYF.

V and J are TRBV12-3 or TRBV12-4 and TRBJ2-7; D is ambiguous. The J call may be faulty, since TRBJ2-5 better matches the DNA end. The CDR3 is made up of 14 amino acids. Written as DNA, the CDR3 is TGTGCCAGCAGTCCCGGACGTGAACGGGAGACCCAGTACTTC. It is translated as CASSPGRERETQYF.

The CDR3 nucleotides are TGCAGCGTCCACAAATCCGGGGGGCCCGTTGGCAAGCAGTACTTC. It yields the protein CSVHKSGGPVGKQYF. The V call is TRBV29-1, the J call TRBJ2-7; the D gene is possibly TRBD2 (7 bases). V gave up 6 bases and J gave up 8 bases, with 26 bases separating them. Germline lookup yields CDR1 SQVTM and CDR2 ANQGSEA. CDR3 length equals 15 residues.

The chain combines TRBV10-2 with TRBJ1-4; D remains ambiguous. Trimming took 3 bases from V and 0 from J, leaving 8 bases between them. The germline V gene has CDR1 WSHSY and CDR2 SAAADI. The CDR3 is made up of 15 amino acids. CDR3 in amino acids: CASSEVVTTNEKLFF. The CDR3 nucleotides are TGCGCCAGCAGTGAAGTGGTAACAACTAATGAAAAACTGTTTTTT.

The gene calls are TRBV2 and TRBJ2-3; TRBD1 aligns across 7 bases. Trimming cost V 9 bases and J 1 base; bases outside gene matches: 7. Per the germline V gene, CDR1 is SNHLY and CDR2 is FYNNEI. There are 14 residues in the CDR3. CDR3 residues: CASDRELGTDTQYF. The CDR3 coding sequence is TGTGCCAGTGACAGGGAATTGGGCACAGATACGCAGTATTTT.

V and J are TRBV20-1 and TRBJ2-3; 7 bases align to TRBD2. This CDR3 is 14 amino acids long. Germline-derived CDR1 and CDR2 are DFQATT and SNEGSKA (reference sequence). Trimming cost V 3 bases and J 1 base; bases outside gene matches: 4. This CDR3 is CSASSAGGTDTQYF. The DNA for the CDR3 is TGCAGTGCTAGCTCCGCGGGGGGCACAGATACGCAGTATTTT.

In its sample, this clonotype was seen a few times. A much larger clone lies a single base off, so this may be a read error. The CDR3 region has the DNA TGCAGCGGCGTGACTAGCACCCACGAGCAGTACTTC. It yields the protein CSGVTSTHEQYF. The gene calls are TRBV29-1 and TRBJ2-7, with 7 bases matching TRBD2. CDR1 and CDR2 from the germline V gene are SQVTM and ANQGSEA. The CDR3 extends over 12 amino acids. J was trimmed by 5 bases and V by 7 bases; bases with no gene match: 8.

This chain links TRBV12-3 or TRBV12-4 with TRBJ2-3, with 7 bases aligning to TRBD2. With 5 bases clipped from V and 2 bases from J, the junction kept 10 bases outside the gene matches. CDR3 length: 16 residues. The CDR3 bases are TGTGCCAGCAGTCCCCCACTAGCGACCTCCACAGATACGCAGTATTTT. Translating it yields CASSPPLATSTDTQYF.

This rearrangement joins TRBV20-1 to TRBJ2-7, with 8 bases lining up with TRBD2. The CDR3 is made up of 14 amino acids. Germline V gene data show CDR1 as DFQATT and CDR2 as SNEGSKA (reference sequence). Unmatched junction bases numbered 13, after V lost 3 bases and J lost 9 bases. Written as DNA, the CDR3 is TGCAGTGCTAGGGCCCCGCGGGGGGCTATAGGGCAGTACTTC. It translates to CSARAPRGAIGQYF.

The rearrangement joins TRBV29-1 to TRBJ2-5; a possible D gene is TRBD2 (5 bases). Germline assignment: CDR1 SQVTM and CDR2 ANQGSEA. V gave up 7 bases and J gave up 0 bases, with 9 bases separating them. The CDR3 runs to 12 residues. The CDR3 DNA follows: TGCAGCGGCAGGACTTACCAAGAGACCCAGTACTTC. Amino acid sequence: CSGRTYQETQYF.

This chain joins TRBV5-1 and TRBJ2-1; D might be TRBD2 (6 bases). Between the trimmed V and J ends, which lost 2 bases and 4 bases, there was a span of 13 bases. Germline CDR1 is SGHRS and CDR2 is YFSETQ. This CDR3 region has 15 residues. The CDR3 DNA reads TGCGCCAGCAGCTTCGGAGGGGATGCGTACAATGAGCAGTTCTTC. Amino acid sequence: CASSFGGDAYNEQFF.

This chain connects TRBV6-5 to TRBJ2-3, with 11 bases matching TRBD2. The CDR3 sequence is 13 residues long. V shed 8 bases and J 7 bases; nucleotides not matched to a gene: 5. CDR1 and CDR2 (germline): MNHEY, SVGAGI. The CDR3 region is CASGLAGGYTQYF. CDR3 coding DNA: TGTGCCAGCGGGCTAGCGGGGGGTTATACGCAGTATTTT.

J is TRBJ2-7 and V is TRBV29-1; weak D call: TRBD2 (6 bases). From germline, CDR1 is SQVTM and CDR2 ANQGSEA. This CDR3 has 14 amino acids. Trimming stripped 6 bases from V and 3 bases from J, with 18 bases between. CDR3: CSVGDRGSGYEQYF. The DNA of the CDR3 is TGCAGCGTCGGGGACCGGGGGAGCGGCTACGAGCAGTACTTC.

The CDR3 loop is CASSPGGGLQPQHF. DNA of the CDR3: TGTGCCAGCAGCCCCGGGGGTGGTTTGCAGCCCCAGCATTTT. V is TRBV12-3 or TRBV12-4 and J is TRBJ1-5; the D gene is possibly TRBD1 (5 bases). The CDR3 covers 14 residues. The V end lost 6 bases, the J end lost 7 bases, and 16 bases lay between the germline ends.

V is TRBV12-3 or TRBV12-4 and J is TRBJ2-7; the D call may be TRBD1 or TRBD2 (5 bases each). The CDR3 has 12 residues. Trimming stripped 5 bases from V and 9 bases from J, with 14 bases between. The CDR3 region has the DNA TGTGCCAGCAGTACGCGAGGGGACGGGCAGTACTTC. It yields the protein CASSTRGDGQYF.

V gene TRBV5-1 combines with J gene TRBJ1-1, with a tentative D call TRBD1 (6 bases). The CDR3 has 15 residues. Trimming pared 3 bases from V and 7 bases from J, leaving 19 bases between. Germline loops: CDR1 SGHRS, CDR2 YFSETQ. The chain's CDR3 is CASSSNDRLGYEAFF. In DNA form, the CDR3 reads TGCGCCAGCAGCTCAAATGACAGGTTGGGATATGAAGCTTTCTTT.

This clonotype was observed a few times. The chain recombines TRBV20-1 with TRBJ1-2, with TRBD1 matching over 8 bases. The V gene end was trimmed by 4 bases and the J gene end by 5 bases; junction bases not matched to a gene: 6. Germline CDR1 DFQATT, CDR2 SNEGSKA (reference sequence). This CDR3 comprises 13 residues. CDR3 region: CSAIARTGYGYTF. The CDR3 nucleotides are TGCAGTGCTATAGCCAGGACAGGGTATGGCTACACCTTC.

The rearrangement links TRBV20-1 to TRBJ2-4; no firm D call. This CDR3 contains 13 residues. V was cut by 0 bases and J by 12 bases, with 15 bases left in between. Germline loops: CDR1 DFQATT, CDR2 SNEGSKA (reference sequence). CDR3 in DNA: TGCAGTGCTAGAGAGGTGTACCAAGAGACTCAGTACTTC. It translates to CSAREVYQETQYF.

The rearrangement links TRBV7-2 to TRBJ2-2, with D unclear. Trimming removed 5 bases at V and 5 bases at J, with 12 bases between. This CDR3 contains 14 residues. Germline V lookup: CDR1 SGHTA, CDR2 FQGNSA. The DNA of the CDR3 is TGTGCCAGCAGCCATCTTACCCGGACCGGGGAGCTGTTTTTT. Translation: CASSHLTRTGELFF.